This T cell receptor (beta chain) stems from a study of T cells in Graves' hyperthyroidism and ophthalmopathy. General study points: Most clonotypes that expanded in the thyroid above 0.001 also showed up in blood. A 13 V-J model separated ophthalmopathy from stable hyperthyroidism. Model output signaled ophthalmopathy a median approximately 6 months ahead of onset.

V was shortened by 4 bases and J by 3 bases, with 14 bases between the two germline ends. This CDR3 comprises 14 residues. Germline CDR1 SGDLS, CDR2 YYNGEE. With respect to this clonotype: The antigen is not known.

Regions amplified from RNA transcripts were the TCR beta CDR3 regions. TCR CDR3 underwent first-round RT-PCR with the HTBI primer set. TCRdb reanalysed the multiplex PCR reads using MiXCR and keeps one entry per CDR3 protein. Here the sample spans around 500,000 distinct CDR3 sequences, about 15% being singletons. The chain couples TRBV9 to TRBJ2-7; D tentatively fits TRBD1 or TRBD2 (5 bases each). Sequencing was performed on blood. This sequence originates from a woman in her forties with Graves' hyperthyroidism. CDR3: CASSPSEGLYEQYF. CDR3 bases: TGTGCCAGCAGCCCGTCCGAGGGGCTCTACGAGCAGTACTTC.